This TCR beta chain derives from a study of shared clonotypes between healthy human individuals. Study observations and caveats: Memory subsets generally showed smaller estimated richness than naive subsets did.

Note on this clone: Its antigen is as yet unknown.

A CD45RA+ naive subset and a CD45RA-negative memory subset were split from CD4+ cells. Libraries were prepared by immunoSEQ multiplex PCR; TCRdb keeps only in-frame clonotypes and omits some of them. The sample consists of a few million clones, over 90% of them appearing once. V shed 2 bases and J shed 1 base, with 6 bases lying between them. The CDR3 consists of 13 residues. From germline, CDR1 is SGHDT and CDR2 YYEEEE. This TCR came from a man aged 18 to 35 in good health. Some clones in this sample may be carry-over from other donors' samples. Sequencing used naive CD4+ T cells from PBMCs. Subset here: CD45RA+ positively selected. The chain carries TRBV5-6 and TRBJ2-5; no clear D gene. The CDR3 DNA sequence: TGTGCCAGCAGCTTAGGTGCCCAAGAGACCCAGTACTTC. It encodes CASSLGAQETQYF.